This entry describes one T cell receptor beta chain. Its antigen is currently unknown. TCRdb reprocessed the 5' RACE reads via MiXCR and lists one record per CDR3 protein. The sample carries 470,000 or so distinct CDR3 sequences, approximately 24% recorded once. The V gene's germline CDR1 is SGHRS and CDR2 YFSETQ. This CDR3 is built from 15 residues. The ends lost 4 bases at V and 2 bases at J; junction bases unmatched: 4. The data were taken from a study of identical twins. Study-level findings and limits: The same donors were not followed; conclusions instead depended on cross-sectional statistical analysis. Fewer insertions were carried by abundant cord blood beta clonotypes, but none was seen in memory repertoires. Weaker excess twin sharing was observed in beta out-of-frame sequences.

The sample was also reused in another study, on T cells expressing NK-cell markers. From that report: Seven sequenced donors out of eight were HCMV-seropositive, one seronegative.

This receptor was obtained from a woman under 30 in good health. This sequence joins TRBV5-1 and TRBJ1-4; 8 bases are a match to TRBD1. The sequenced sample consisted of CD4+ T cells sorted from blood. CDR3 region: CASSQGASTNEKLFF. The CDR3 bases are TGCGCCAGCAGCCAGGGGGCTTCGACTAATGAAAAACTGTTTTTT.